The entry below describes one TCR beta chain. The antigen it recognizes is unknown. No much larger clonotype is one base removed from it; base qualities were not supplied. The data derive from a study of blood T cell repertoires in COVID-19 (TCRdb year 2020). In terms of the full investigation: Samples covering the acute and convalescent phases of COVID-19 were provided by collaborators in the United States, Italy and Spain. HLA class I and class II types, where available, came from metadata supplied by the sample provider rather than from assay-based typing. A freely available public database, intended as a resource for researchers studying the immune response to SARS-CoV-2, is where the repertoires were released. The samples were drawn from the first 160 participants of the ongoing ImmuneRACE study and from 950 to 1,500 subjects provided by 6 global collaborators. The prospective study material was composed of cDNA or gDNA derived from T cells, B-cell-depleted T cells, or PBMCs. Nearly every sample came with metadata listing a de-identified subject ID, COVID-19 status, age in years and sex. Subjects who had been exposed to COVID-19, were actively infected with it, or had recovered from it provided the deeply sampled blood TCRbeta repertoires that made up the dataset.

CDR1 is given as SGHRS and CDR2 as YFSETQ, both from the germline V gene. From the cysteine up to the phenylalanine, the CDR3 has a length of 14 residues. Only CDR3 DNA is held: 42 bases, read in frame from base 1. Here V drops 4 bases and J drops 7 bases, and the junction holds 4 bases not matched to any gene. The immunoSEQ Assay, a bias-controlled multiplex PCR, was used to amplify TCRbeta CDR3 regions from genomic DNA. The authors processed their data as follows. Within the assay, amplification of reference gene primers was used to estimate how many nucleated cells each sample contained. Sequence reads were collapsed and filtered to measure the absolute abundance of every unique TCRbeta CDR3 rearrangement. For each sample, productive Simpson clonality was calculated by taking the square root of Simpson's diversity index across productive rearrangements. Imported from immuneACCESS, the table was reduced by TCRdb to in-frame sequences with V and J called. These copies leave out some clones; in studies compared against another copy, an unresolved V gene accounts for under half, and the cause of the remainder is not known. That table supplies the V and J calls and clone size; D and trimming were determined from the DNA. The sample profile shows under 55,000 clones; more than 70% of them were found once. About 13% of the sample is taken by the ten largest.

The collaborating institutions used their own protocols to collect whole blood in K2EDTA tubes. Collaborator samples were shipped for TCRbeta analysis as frozen whole blood, isolated PBMCs, or DNA extracted from either sample type. What the authors observed across the whole study: Clinical and demographic metadata were provided uncurated, with the amount varying by source and participant.

The rearranged chain carries TRBV5-1 and TRBJ1-6; 8 central bases correspond to TRBD1. The receptor was isolated from a human donor in a cohort sampled during active COVID-19. Sequenced sample: peripheral blood. The DNA is as follows: TGCGCCAGCAGCGGACAGGGACTCAATTCACCCCTCCACTTT. The encoded protein is CASSGQGLNSPLHF.